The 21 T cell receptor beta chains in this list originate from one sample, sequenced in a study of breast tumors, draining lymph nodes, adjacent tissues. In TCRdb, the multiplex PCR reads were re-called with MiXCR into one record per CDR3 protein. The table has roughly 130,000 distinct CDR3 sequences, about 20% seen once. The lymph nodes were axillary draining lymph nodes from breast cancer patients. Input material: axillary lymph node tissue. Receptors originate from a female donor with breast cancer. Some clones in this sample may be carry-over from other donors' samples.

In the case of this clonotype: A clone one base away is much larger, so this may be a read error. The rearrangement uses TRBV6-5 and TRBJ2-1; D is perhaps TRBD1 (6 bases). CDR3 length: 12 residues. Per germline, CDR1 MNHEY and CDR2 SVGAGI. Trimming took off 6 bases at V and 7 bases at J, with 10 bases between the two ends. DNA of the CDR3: TGTGCCAGCAGGGACAGCCTAAATGAGCAGTTCTTC. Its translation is CASRDSLNEQFF.

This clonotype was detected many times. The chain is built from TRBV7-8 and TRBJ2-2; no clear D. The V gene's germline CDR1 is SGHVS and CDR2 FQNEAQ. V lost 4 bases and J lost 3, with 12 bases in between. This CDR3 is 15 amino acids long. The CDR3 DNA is TGTGCCAGCAGCTCCCCCCCCATGTACACCGGGGAGCTGTTTTTT. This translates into CASSSPPMYTGELFF.

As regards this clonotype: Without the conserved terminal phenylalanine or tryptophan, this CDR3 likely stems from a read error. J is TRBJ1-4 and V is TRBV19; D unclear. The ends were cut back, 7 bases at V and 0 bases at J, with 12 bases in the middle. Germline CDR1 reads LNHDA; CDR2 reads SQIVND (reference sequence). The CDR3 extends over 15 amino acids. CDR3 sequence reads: CASKARPATNEKLFL. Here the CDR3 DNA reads TGTGCCAGTAAGGCCAGGCCTGCAACTAATGAAAAACTGTTTCTT.

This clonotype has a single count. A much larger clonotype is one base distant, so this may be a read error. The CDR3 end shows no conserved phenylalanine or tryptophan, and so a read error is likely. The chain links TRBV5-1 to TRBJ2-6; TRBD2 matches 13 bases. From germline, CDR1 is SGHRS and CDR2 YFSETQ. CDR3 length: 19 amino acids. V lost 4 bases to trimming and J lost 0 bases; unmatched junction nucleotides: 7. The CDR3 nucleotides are TGCGCCAGCAGCCCGGGACTAGCGGGGTTCAGCTCTGGGGCCAACGTCCTGACTTCC. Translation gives CASSPGLAGFSSGANVLTS.

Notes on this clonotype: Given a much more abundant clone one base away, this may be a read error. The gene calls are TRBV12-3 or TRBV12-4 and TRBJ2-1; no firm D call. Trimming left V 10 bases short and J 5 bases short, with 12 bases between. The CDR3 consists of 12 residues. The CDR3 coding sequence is TGTGCCAACAGCCGCCTAAACAATGAGCAGTTCTTC. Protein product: CANSRLNNEQFF.

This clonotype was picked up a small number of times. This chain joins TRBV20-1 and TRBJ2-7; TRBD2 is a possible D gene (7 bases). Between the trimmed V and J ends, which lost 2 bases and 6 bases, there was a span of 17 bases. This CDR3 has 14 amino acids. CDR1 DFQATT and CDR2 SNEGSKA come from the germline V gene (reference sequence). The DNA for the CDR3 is TGCAGTGCTAGACCAAGGGGGGGAAAGGGCGAGCAGTACTTC. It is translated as CSARPRGGKGEQYF.

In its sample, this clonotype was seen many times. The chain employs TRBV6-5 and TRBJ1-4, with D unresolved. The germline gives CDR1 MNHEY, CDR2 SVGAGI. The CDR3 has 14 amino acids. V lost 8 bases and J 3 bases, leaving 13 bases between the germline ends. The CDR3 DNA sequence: TGTGCCAGCGCGCCGAAAGTACCTAATGAAAAACTGTTTTTT. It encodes CASAPKVPNEKLFF.

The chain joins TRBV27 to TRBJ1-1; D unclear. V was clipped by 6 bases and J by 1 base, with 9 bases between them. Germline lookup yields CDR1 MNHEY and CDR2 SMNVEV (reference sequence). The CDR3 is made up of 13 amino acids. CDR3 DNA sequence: TGTGCCAGCAGGGACGCCCAGAACACTGAAGCTTTCTTT. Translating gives CASRDAQNTEAFF.

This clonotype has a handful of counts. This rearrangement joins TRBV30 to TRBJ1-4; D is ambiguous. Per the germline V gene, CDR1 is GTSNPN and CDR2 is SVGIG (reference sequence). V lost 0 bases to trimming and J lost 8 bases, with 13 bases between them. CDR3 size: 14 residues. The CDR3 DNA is TGTGCCTGGAGTGTAAGCGACCTCGGCGAAAAACTGTTTTTT. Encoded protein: CAWSVSDLGEKLFF.

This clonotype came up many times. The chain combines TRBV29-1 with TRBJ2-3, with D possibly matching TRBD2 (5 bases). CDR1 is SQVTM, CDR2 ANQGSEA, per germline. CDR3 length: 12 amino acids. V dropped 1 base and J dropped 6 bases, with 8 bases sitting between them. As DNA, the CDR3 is TGCAGCGTTGAAGGGGGAGCGGATACGCAGTATTTT. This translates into CSVEGGADTQYF.

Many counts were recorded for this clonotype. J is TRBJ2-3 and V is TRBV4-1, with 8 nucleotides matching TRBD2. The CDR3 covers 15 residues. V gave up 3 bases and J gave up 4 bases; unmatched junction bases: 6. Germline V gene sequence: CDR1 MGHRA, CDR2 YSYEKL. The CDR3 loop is CASSHSGTSADTQYF. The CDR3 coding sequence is TGCGCCAGCAGCCATTCGGGGACTAGTGCAGATACGCAGTATTTT.

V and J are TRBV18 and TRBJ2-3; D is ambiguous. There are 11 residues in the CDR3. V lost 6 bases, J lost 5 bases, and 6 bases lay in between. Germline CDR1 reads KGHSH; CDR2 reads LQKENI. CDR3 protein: CASSKEDTQYF. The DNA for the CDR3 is TGTGCCAGCTCGAAAGAAGATACGCAGTATTTT.

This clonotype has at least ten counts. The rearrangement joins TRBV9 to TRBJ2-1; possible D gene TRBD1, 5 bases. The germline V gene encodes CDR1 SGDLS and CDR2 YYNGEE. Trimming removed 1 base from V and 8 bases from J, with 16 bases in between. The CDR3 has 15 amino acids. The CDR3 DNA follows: TGTGCCAGCAGCGTACTAGGGGATTTAGGCGATGAGCAGTTCTTC. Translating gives CASSVLGDLGDEQFF.

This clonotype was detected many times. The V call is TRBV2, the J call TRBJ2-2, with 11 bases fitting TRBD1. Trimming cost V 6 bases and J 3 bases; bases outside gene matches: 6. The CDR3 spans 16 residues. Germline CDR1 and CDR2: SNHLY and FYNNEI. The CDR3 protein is CASSRTGGGYTGELFF. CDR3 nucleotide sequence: TGTGCCAGCAGCAGGACAGGGGGCGGTTACACCGGGGAGCTGTTTTTT.

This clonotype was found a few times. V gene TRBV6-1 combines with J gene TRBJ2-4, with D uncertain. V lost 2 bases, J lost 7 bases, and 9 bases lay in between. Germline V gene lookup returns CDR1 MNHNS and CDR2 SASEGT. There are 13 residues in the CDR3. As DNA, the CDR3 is TGTGCCAGCAGTGAAAGTTTGGGGAACATTCAGTACTTC. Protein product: CASSESLGNIQYF.

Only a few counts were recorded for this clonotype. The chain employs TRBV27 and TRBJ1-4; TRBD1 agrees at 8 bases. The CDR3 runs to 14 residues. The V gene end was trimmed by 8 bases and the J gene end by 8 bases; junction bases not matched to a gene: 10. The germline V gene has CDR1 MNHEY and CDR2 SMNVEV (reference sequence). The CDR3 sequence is CASGPGGLSEKLFF. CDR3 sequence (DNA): TGTGCCAGCGGCCCAGGGGGCTTATCGGAAAAACTGTTTTTT.

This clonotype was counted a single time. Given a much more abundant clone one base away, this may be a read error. The CDR3 region has the DNA TGTGCCAGCAGGGGACCCTCCGCCTACGAGCGGTACTTC. It encodes CASRGPSAYERYF. V is TRBV2 and J is TRBJ2-7; perhaps D is TRBD1 or TRBD2 (5 bases each). The CDR3 has 13 amino acids. In germline, CDR1 is SNHLY, CDR2 FYNNEI.

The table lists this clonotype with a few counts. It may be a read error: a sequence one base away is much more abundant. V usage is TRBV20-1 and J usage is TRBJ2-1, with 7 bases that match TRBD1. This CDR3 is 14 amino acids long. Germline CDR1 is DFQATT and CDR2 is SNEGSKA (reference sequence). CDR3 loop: CSARTTTGVGEQLF. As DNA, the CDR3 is TGCAGTGCTAGAACAACTACAGGGGTTGGTGAGCAGCTCTTC.

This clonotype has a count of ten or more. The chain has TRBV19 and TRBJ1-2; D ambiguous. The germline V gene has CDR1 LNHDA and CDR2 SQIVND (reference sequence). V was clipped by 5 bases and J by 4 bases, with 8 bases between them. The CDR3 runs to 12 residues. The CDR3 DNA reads TGTGCCAGTAGTTCGAATCTCTATGGCTACACCTTC. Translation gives CASSSNLYGYTF. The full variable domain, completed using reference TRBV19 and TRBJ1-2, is DGGITQSPKYLFRKEGQNVTLSCEQNLNHDAMYWYRQDPGQGLRLIYYSQIVNDFQKGDIAEGYSVSREKKESFPLTVTSAQKNPTAFYLCASSSNLYGYTFGSGTRLTVV.

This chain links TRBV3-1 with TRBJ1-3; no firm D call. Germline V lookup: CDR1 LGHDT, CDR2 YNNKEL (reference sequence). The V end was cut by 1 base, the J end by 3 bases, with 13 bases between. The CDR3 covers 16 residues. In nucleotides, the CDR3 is TGTGCCAGCAGCCAAGGATCGGGTGGCAGTGGAAACACCATATATTTT. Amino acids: CASSQGSGGSGNTIYF.

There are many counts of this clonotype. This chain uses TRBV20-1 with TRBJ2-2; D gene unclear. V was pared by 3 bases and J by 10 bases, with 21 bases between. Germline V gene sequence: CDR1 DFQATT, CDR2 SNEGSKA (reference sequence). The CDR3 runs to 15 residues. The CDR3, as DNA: TGCAGTGCTAGGCCGTTGGGCGGAACCGTGTCGGAGCTGTTTTTT. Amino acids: CSARPLGGTVSELFF.